This TCR beta chain was documented in a study of T cell responses to AZD1222 COVID-19 vaccine. This clone was detected a few times. V lost 7 bases and J 3 bases, leaving 13 bases between the germline ends. Germline loops: CDR1 LNHDA, CDR2 SQIVND (reference sequence). The CDR3 consists of 14 residues. Sequencing used immunoSEQ multiplex PCR; TCRdb keeps in-frame clones, though not all of them. This table has about 200,000 clones, about 94% appearing once. This sample comprised peripheral blood, obtained 28 days after the second AZD1222 dose. The receptor comes from an adult who received the AZD1222 COVID-19 vaccine. The chain uses TRBV19 and TRBJ1-3, with unresolved D. CDR3 bases: TGTGCCAGTAAAAGGGAGTCGCGTGGAAACACCATATATTTT. This encodes CASKRESRGNTIYF. Full variable domain (remainder filled in from reference TRBV19 and TRBJ1-3): DGGITQSPKYLFRKEGQNVTLSCEQNLNHDAMYWYRQDPGQGLRLIYYSQIVNDFQKGDIAEGYSVSREKKESFPLTVTSAQKNPTAFYLCASKRESRGNTIYFGEGSWLTVV.